This T cell receptor beta chain was recovered during a study of radiation and T cells in renal cell carcinoma. Study outcomes and limitations: In blood, top tumor clones expanded by 2 weeks, shrinking by 4.

Time point defined: baseline pretreatment blood. This sample's treatment: 15 Gy SBRT to primary tumor, nephrectomy 4 weeks later. Germline V gene lookup returns CDR1 SGHRS and CDR2 YFSETQ. The CDR3 runs 13 residues. Trimming removed 0 bases at V and 0 bases at J, with 3 bases between. Notes on this clone: What it recognizes is unknown.

The method was immunoSEQ multiplex PCR; TCRdb's version includes in-frame clones alone and lacks a portion of them. The sample has 150,000 or so clones; 88% are singletons. The chain joins TRBV5-1 to TRBJ1-1; D call uncertain. The clonotype was recovered from a woman in her seventies with renal cell carcinoma. The source material was blood, sampled from a patient whose treatment included radiotherapy and nephrectomy. DNA for the CDR3: TGCGCCAGCAGCTTGGAAATGAACACTGAAGCTTTCTTT. Protein: CASSLEMNTEAFF.